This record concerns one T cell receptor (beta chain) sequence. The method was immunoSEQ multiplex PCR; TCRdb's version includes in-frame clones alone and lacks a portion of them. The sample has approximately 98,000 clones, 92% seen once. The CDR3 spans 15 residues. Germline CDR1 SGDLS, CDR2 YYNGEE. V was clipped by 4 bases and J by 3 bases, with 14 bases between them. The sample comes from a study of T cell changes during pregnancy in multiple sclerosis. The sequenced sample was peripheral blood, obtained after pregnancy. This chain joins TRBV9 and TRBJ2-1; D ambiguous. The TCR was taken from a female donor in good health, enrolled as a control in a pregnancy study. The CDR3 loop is CASSPLLRSYNEQFF. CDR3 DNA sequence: TGTGCCAGCAGCCCATTACTGAGGAGCTACAATGAGCAGTTCTTC.